This T cell receptor beta chain was identified in a study of Graves' ophthalmopathy and Graves' hyperthyroidism. In the study overall: No treatment had been given when peripheral blood was collected at initial diagnosis.

V dropped 5 bases and J dropped 5; count of bases not matched to a gene: 5. The CDR3 is 14 amino acids. Germline CDR1 and CDR2: MNHEY and SMNVEV (reference sequence). RNA transcripts provided the template for amplifying TCR beta CDR3 regions. Following a first-round RT-PCR that used HTBI primers, a second-round multiplex PCR was carried out. TCRdb re-analysed the multiplex PCR reads in MiXCR, keeping a single row per CDR3 protein. The data hold about 740,000 distinct CDR3 sequences, with about 44% observed a single time. Sequencing input: peripheral blood. The sequence derives from an adult man with Graves' ophthalmopathy. V gene TRBV27 combines with J gene TRBJ2-7; 11 bases are shared with TRBD1. CDR3 coding DNA: TGTGCCAGCAGTGCCGGGACAGGGGGAGACGAGCAGTACTTC. Its protein is CASSAGTGGDEQYF.